This TCR beta chain stems from a study of blood T cell repertoires in COVID-19. Study-wide background: Acute-phase and convalescent COVID-19 samples originated in the United States, Italy and Spain. From T cells, B-cell-depleted T cells, or PBMCs came the material, which was cDNA or gDNA.

Researchers sorted participants into cohorts using their self-reported clinical history. This CDR3 spans 11 amino acids. CDR1 and CDR2 from the germline V gene are DFQATT and SNEGSKA (reference sequence). Trimming pared 3 bases from V and 9 bases from J, leaving 11 bases between. Original methodology: Amplified reference gene primers provided the basis for estimating nucleated cell counts. The repertoire was sequenced with immunoSEQ multiplex PCR; TCRdb's copy has only in-frame clones and lacks some. D and trimming come from the DNA, and the V and J calls and clone size come from that table. The sample yields 150,000 to 200,000 clones, roughly 88% seen once.

This clonotype originated in a man between 45 and 60 years old who had recovered from COVID-19. The sequenced material came from PBMCs or T cells enriched from blood (not recorded which). The rearrangement links TRBV20-1 to TRBJ1-1, with D tentatively TRBD1 (5 bases). For the CDR3, the DNA is TGCAGTGCTAGTTTGGGGCAGAAAGCTTTCTTT. It encodes CSASLGQKAFF.